Following are 27 T cell receptor beta chains from one sample sequenced in a study of blood T cell repertoires in COVID-19. Clones were read by immunoSEQ multiplex PCR, and TCRdb kept only the in-frame ones, dropping some. The sample consists of some 160,000 clones, roughly 93% of them appearing once. Sequenced: peripheral blood. These receptors were taken from a man aged 18 to 30 with acute or convalescent COVID-19.

This clone was recorded once. CDR3: CATSKAGTRDNEQFF. In DNA, the CDR3 is TGTGCCACCAGCAAAGCCGGGACTAGAGACAATGAGCAGTTCTTC. V usage is TRBV15 and J usage is TRBJ2-1; 8 bases line up with TRBD2. Germline V lookup: CDR1 LNHNV, CDR2 YYDKDF (reference sequence). V lost 4 bases to trimming and J lost 5 bases; unmatched junction nucleotides: 7. The CDR3 loop spans 15 amino acids.

The chain employs TRBV6-1 and TRBJ2-7, with TRBD2 matching 9 bases. Per germline, CDR1 MNHNS and CDR2 SASEGT. The trim removed 1 base at V and 4 bases at J, leaving 5 bases unmatched. This CDR3 spans 15 amino acids. DNA for the CDR3: TGTGCCAGCAGTGAAGTCCAGCGGGAGGAGTACGAGCAGTACTTC. It yields the protein CASSEVQREEYEQYF.

This chain connects TRBV27 to TRBJ1-6, with 9 positions matching TRBD1. The CDR3 is 17 residues long. Unmatched junction bases numbered 17, after V lost 8 bases and J lost 9 bases. Per the germline V gene, CDR1 is MNHEY and CDR2 is SMNVEV (reference sequence). CDR3 coding DNA: TGTGCCAGCGCCCGGGACAGGGACTCCGCAGGGAGTTCACCCCTCCACTTT. Translating it yields CASARDRDSAGSSPLHF.

The chain is built from TRBV6-5 and TRBJ1-6; D is possibly TRBD1 (6 bases). V dropped 0 bases and J dropped 8 bases, with 8 bases sitting between them. Germline V gene lookup returns CDR1 MNHEY and CDR2 SVGAGI. The CDR3 contains 14 residues. Here the CDR3 reads CASSYSRGYSPLHF. CDR3 bases: TGTGCCAGCAGTTACTCGAGGGGGTATTCACCCCTCCACTTT.

This clone has only a few counts. The gene calls are TRBV5-1 and TRBJ2-3; D unclear. The CDR3 consists of 13 residues. The germline CDR1 and CDR2 sequences are SGHRS and YFSETQ. The V gene lost 5 bases and the J gene lost 5 bases, with 12 bases spanning the gap. CDR3 bases: TGCGCCAGCAGGCCCCCCGGTGGAGATACGCAGTATTTT. It codes for CASRPPGGDTQYF.

The J gene is TRBJ2-2, the V gene TRBV4-2, with 7 bases lining up with TRBD2. The trim removed 4 bases at V and 7 bases at J, leaving 15 bases unmatched. The germline V gene has CDR1 LGHNA and CDR2 YNFKEQ. The CDR3 totals 17 residues. The CDR3 reads CASSPEGAGVGLGELFF. The CDR3 bases are TGTGCCAGCAGCCCCGAAGGCGCGGGAGTCGGCCTCGGGGAGCTGTTTTTT.

This clone was counted between two and nine times. The genes are TRBV11-3 and TRBJ2-3, with 7 bases lining up with TRBD1. With 5 bases clipped from V and 0 bases from J, the junction kept 2 bases outside the gene matches. Germline CDR1 is SGHNT and CDR2 is YENEEA. The CDR3 is 14 residues long. CDR3 sequence reads: CASSLGQSTDTQYF. The CDR3 DNA is TGTGCCAGCAGCCTGGGACAGAGCACAGATACGCAGTATTTT.

This chain joins TRBV19 and TRBJ2-5; D is possibly TRBD2 (5 bases). The length of the CDR3 is 15 residues. Germline assignment: CDR1 LNHDA and CDR2 SQIVND (reference sequence). Trimming cost V 2 bases and J 1 base, with 11 bases left between them. The CDR3, as DNA: TGTGCCAGTAGTATATTGAGGGCGGCCCAAGAGACCCAGTACTTC. This encodes CASSILRAAQETQYF.

CDR3 DNA sequence: TGTGCCAGCACCGACTCGGACAGTGGGCAAGAGCAGTACTTC. It codes for CASTDSDSGQEQYF. J is TRBJ2-7 and V is TRBV13; tentative D call: TRBD1 (6 bases). This CDR3 is built from 14 residues. CDR1 PRHDT and CDR2 FYEKMQ come from the germline V gene (reference sequence). V lost 7 bases and J lost 7, with 20 bases in between.

The chain joins TRBV6-2 or TRBV6-3 to TRBJ1-6; D might be TRBD1 (6 bases). The CDR3 totals 13 residues. The germline CDR1 and CDR2 sequences are MNHEY and SVGEGT. V was shortened by 6 bases and J by 7 bases, with 10 bases between the two germline ends. CDR3 residues: CASSPTGNSPLHF. Here the CDR3 DNA reads TGTGCCAGCAGCCCAACAGGGAATTCACCCCTCCACTTT.

This sequence joins TRBV7-9 and TRBJ2-3, with 9 positions matching TRBD2. V was pared by 5 bases and J by 6 bases, with 6 bases of the junction left unmatched. The germline gives CDR1 SEHNR, CDR2 FQNEAQ (reference sequence). This CDR3 has 14 amino acids. The chain's CDR3 is CASSRSGRRDTQYF. The CDR3 coding sequence is TGTGCCAGCAGCCGTAGCGGGAGAAGGGATACGCAGTATTTT.

V gene TRBV7-8 combines with J gene TRBJ1-2, with D tentatively TRBD1 (5 bases). Trimming took 1 base from V and 3 from J, leaving 15 bases between them. This CDR3 contains 16 residues. Germline V gives CDR1 SGHVS, CDR2 FQNEAQ. The CDR3 is CASSLGRGQGDYGYTF. The CDR3 DNA sequence: TGTGCCAGCAGCTTAGGGCGTGGGCAGGGCGACTATGGCTACACCTTC.

The chain carries TRBV7-9 and TRBJ1-4; 7 nucleotides match TRBD1. The CDR3 has 15 amino acids. Germline V lookup: CDR1 SEHNR, CDR2 FQNEAQ (reference sequence). V gave up 5 bases and J gave up 7 bases; unmatched junction bases: 10. The CDR3 is CASSPGQVEGEKLFF. The CDR3 DNA is TGTGCCAGCAGCCCCGGACAGGTAGAGGGTGAAAAACTGTTTTTT.

The gene calls are TRBV6-6 and TRBJ2-1, with TRBD2 matching 8 bases. This CDR3 has 14 amino acids. Trimming removed 8 bases from V and 2 bases from J; junction bases left unmatched: 5. Germline V gene lookup returns CDR1 MNHNY and CDR2 SVGAGI (reference sequence). CDR3 protein: CASASGRTYNEQFF. In DNA, the CDR3 is TGTGCCAGCGCCAGCGGGAGAACCTACAATGAGCAGTTCTTC.

The rearrangement links TRBV11-2 to TRBJ1-2; 9 bases fit TRBD1. With 6 bases clipped from V and 2 bases from J, the junction kept 13 bases outside the gene matches. Looked up from germline, CDR1 is SGHAT and CDR2 is FQNNGV. The CDR3 runs 17 residues. The CDR3 protein is CASSSALDRGLNYGYTF. As DNA, the CDR3 is TGTGCCAGCAGTTCTGCCCTCGACAGGGGGTTAAACTATGGCTACACCTTC. Variable domain in full (rest from reference TRBV11-2 and TRBJ1-2): EAGVAQSPRYKIIEKRQSVAFWCNPISGHATLYWYQQILGQGPKLLIQFQNNGVVDDSQLPKDRFSAERLKGVDSTLKIQPAKLEDSAVYLCASSSALDRGLNYGYTFGSGTRLTVV.

Here the CDR3 reads CASNTGVGFGQVRDYTF. CDR3 bases: TGTGCCAGCAACACAGGGGTAGGATTTGGACAAGTGAGAGACTACACCTTC. The chain has TRBV27 and TRBJ1-2, with 7 bases lining up with TRBD1. The CDR3 runs 17 residues. J lost 10 bases, V lost 7 bases, and 24 bases had no gene match. Germline-derived CDR1 and CDR2 are MNHEY and SMNVEV (reference sequence).

This clone was recorded only once. This sequence joins TRBV19 and TRBJ2-5; TRBD2 matches 14 bases. With V trimmed by 5 bases and J by 4 bases, 18 bases remained unmatched. Per the germline V gene, CDR1 is LNHDA and CDR2 is SQIVND (reference sequence). The CDR3 extends over 20 amino acids. In nucleotides, the CDR3 is TGTGCCAGTAGTGCGAAGCCGGGACTAGCGGGAGTTTCCGGGGGAGAGACCCAGTACTTC. This codes for CASSAKPGLAGVSGGETQYF.

This rearrangement joins TRBV14 to TRBJ1-6, with 8 bases identical to TRBD1. The junction had 11 bases not matched to a gene; V was cut back by 4 bases and J by 3 bases. This CDR3 is built from 18 residues. Germline CDR1 reads SGHDN; CDR2 reads FVKESK. DNA for the CDR3: TGTGCCAGCAGCCCCTTACCTCCTGGGACAGGCTATAATTCACCCCTCCACTTT. It is translated as CASSPLPPGTGYNSPLHF.

The J gene is TRBJ1-1, the V gene TRBV6-1, with D possibly being TRBD1 (5 bases). CDR1 is MNHNS and CDR2 is SASEGT in the germline V gene. Trimming took off 2 bases at V and 1 base at J, with 11 bases between the two ends. The CDR3 runs 15 residues. CDR3 sequence: CASSEPGNSNTEAFF. The CDR3 DNA sequence: TGTGCCAGCAGTGAACCAGGGAACTCGAACACTGAAGCTTTCTTT.

The gene calls are TRBV6-5 and TRBJ1-3; 7 bases align to TRBD1. The CDR3 is 13 residues long. V trimming: 2 bases; J trimming: 8 bases; junction bases outside the gene matches: 3. Germline-derived CDR1 and CDR2 are MNHEY and SVGAGI. The CDR3 here is CASSYDRAHTIYF. The CDR3 DNA is TGTGCCAGCAGTTACGACAGGGCACACACCATATATTTT.

This sequence joins TRBV7-9 and TRBJ2-7; 11 nucleotides match TRBD2. This CDR3 contains 14 residues. Germline CDR1 SEHNR, CDR2 FQNEAQ (reference sequence). V shed 4 bases, J shed 3 bases, and the junction held 2 bases outside the gene matches. The CDR3 coding sequence is TGTGCCAGCAGCTATAGCGGGGGGGTCTACGAGCAGTACTTC. Residues: CASSYSGGVYEQYF.

This rearrangement joins TRBV28 to TRBJ1-1; 7 nucleotides match TRBD1. Germline V gene data show CDR1 as MDHEN and CDR2 as SYDVKM. The V and J ends lost 5 bases and 6 bases, in that order; junction bases with no gene match: 3. CDR3 length equals 12 residues. The CDR3 protein is CASSTGVSEAFF. In DNA form, the CDR3 reads TGTGCCAGCAGTACAGGGGTCTCTGAAGCTTTCTTT. Filled out from reference TRBV28 and TRBJ1-1, the complete variable domain reads DVKVTQSSRYLVKRTGEKVFLECVQDMDHENMFWYRQDPGLGLRLIYFSYDVKMKEKGDIPEGYSVSREKKERFSLILESASTNQTSMYLCASSTGVSEAFFGQGTRLTVV.

The chain recombines TRBV5-4 with TRBJ1-2; D call uncertain. The CDR3 runs 13 residues. Germline V lookup: CDR1 SGHNT, CDR2 YYREEE (reference sequence). Trimming cost V 0 bases and J 7 bases, with 10 bases left between them. The CDR3 here is CASSLDGSAGYTF. The CDR3 DNA reads TGTGCCAGCAGCTTGGACGGGTCGGCTGGCTACACCTTC.

The chain carries TRBV24-1 and TRBJ1-6, with TRBD1 identical over 7 bases. The V gene end was trimmed by 1 base and the J gene end by 8 bases; junction bases not matched to a gene: 4. CDR1 and CDR2 from the germline V gene are KGHDR and SFDVKD. The CDR3 consists of 15 residues. CDR3 nucleotide sequence: TGTGCCACCAGTGATTTAGAGGACAGGTATTCACCCCTCCACTTT. Translated: CATSDLEDRYSPLHF.

The chain carries TRBV24-1 and TRBJ2-5, with 10 bases identical to TRBD2. Trimming cost V 4 bases and J 6 bases; bases outside gene matches: 7. Germline CDR1 is KGHDR and CDR2 is SFDVKD. The CDR3 sequence is 15 residues long. CDR3 sequence reads: CATSDPASGRKTQYF. The CDR3 coding sequence is TGTGCCACCAGTGACCCTGCTAGCGGGAGAAAGACCCAGTACTTC.

The chain combines TRBV4-1 with TRBJ2-2; perhaps TRBD2 as D (7 bases). CDR1 is MGHRA, CDR2 YSYEKL, per germline. Trimming cost V 4 bases and J 5 bases, with 14 bases left between them. This CDR3 is 15 amino acids long. CDR3 loop: CASSLAEGGTGELFF. CDR3 DNA: TGCGCCAGCAGCCTGGCGGAGGGGGGGACCGGGGAGCTGTTTTTT.

This chain joins TRBV5-1 and TRBJ2-2; unclear D gene. Germline CDR1 SGHRS, CDR2 YFSETQ. The CDR3 extends over 15 amino acids. Trimming shortened V by 0 bases and J by 1 base, and 7 bases separated the two germline ends. This CDR3 is CASSLATGNTGELFF. The CDR3 nucleotides read TGCGCCAGCAGCTTGGCAACTGGGAACACCGGGGAGCTGTTTTTT.